Below are 19 T cell receptor beta chains sequenced from a single sample in a study of T cells in Graves' hyperthyroidism and ophthalmopathy. Amplification yielded TCR beta CDR3 regions, with RNA transcripts as the source. Using the HTBI primer set, a first-round RT-PCR was run on the TCR CDR3. TCRdb re-called the multiplex PCR reads with MiXCR, one entry per CDR3 protein. This sample has about 360,000 distinct CDR3 sequences; approximately 13% occur once, and the top ten carry around 9.2%. Sequencing input: blood. These receptors were taken from a woman aged 18-35 years with Graves' hyperthyroidism.

This clonotype showed up just a few times. The chain has TRBV9 and TRBJ2-1; TRBD1 or TRBD2 may be the D gene (5 bases each). Trimming left V 2 bases short and J 12 bases short, with 18 bases between. There are 14 residues in the CDR3. The germline CDR1 and CDR2 sequences are SGDLS and YYNGEE. The CDR3: CASSVNPGANRQFF. The CDR3 DNA follows: TGTGCCAGCAGCGTGAACCCCGGGGCGAACAGGCAGTTCTTC.

This clonotype occurred many times. The chain carries TRBV27 and TRBJ1-2; TRBD1 agrees at 7 bases. V shed 1 base and J 2 bases; nucleotides not matched to a gene: 4. Germline V gene sequence: CDR1 MNHEY, CDR2 SMNVEV (reference sequence). The CDR3 is 15 amino acids. In DNA form, the CDR3 reads TGTGCCAGCAGTTTATTTCCAGGGGGAAACTATGGCTACACCTTC. Amino acids: CASSLFPGGNYGYTF.

This clonotype was observed a handful of times. V gene TRBV28 combines with J gene TRBJ2-7; D is unclear. The CDR3 covers 13 residues. Germline V gives CDR1 MDHEN, CDR2 SYDVKM. The V end was cut by 3 bases, the J end by 2 bases, with 8 bases between. CDR3 nucleotides: TGTGCCAGCAGTTTTTACAGCCCCTACGAGCAGTACTTC. Its translation is CASSFYSPYEQYF.

This clonotype was counted many times. CDR3 DNA sequence: TGTGCCAGCAGTTTGCAGGGTTACCAAGAGACCCAGTACTTC. Translation: CASSLQGYQETQYF. This rearrangement joins TRBV6-2 or TRBV6-3 to TRBJ2-5, with a possible D match to TRBD1 (5 bases). Trimming cost V 4 bases and J 0 bases, with 9 bases left between them. Germline V gene sequence: CDR1 MNHEY, CDR2 SVGEGT. This CDR3 comprises 14 residues.

This clonotype has more than one count but fewer than ten. The chain is built from TRBV4-1 and TRBJ2-5; 8 positions match TRBD2. Trimming removed 1 base from V and 9 bases from J; junction bases left unmatched: 22. Germline V CDR1 and CDR2: MGHRA, YSYEKL. The CDR3 is 19 residues long. CDR3 sequence reads: CASSQVLLLVSGSSKAQYF. DNA of the CDR3: TGCGCCAGCAGCCAAGTCCTTCTGCTGGTAAGCGGGAGCAGTAAGGCCCAGTACTTC.

This chain links TRBV2 with TRBJ2-1, with 7 bases lining up with TRBD2. Germline lookup yields CDR1 SNHLY and CDR2 FYNNEI. V lost 4 bases and J lost 2; bases outside the gene matches: 5. The CDR3 loop spans 15 amino acids. CDR3 sequence reads: CASSAGTTAYNEQFF. CDR3 DNA sequence: TGTGCCAGCAGTGCCGGGACTACCGCCTACAATGAGCAGTTCTTC.

This clonotype was counted ten times or more. The chain employs TRBV6-1 and TRBJ2-1, with D possibly matching TRBD2 (6 bases). Looked up from germline, CDR1 is MNHNS and CDR2 is SASEGT. This CDR3 contains 15 residues. Trimming took off 8 bases at V and 0 bases at J, with 14 bases between the two ends. CDR3 nucleotides: TGTGCCAGCTGGAGCGGAGGGAGCTCCTACAATGAGCAGTTCTTC. It codes for CASWSGGSSYNEQFF.

This clonotype appeared many times. This chain joins TRBV7-2 and TRBJ2-7; TRBD2 matches 14 bases. V was clipped by 7 bases and J by 3 bases; unmatched bases: 11. Germline CDR1 is SGHTA and CDR2 is FQGNSA. This CDR3 contains 17 residues. CDR3 coding DNA: TGTGCCAGCAACAGACGGTGGGGACTAGCGGGGGTCTACGAGCAGTACTTC. Translating gives CASNRRWGLAGVYEQYF.

This clonotype was recorded many times. The chain recombines TRBV6-5 with TRBJ2-7; D remains ambiguous. Germline V lookup: CDR1 MNHEY, CDR2 SVGAGI. V was cut by 2 bases and J by 2 bases, with 7 bases left in between. This CDR3 comprises 13 residues. For the CDR3, the DNA is TGTGCCAGCAGTTACGGGGTGACCTACGAGCAGTACTTC. Translated, it gives CASSYGVTYEQYF.

The CDR3 here is CSAIAPGQGVDNQPQHF. CDR3 nucleotide sequence: TGCAGTGCTATAGCTCCGGGACAGGGGGTCGACAATCAGCCCCAGCATTTT. V gene TRBV20-1 combines with J gene TRBJ1-5, with TRBD1 matching over 11 bases. J lost 3 bases, V lost 4 bases, and 11 bases had no gene match. Germline CDR1 is DFQATT and CDR2 is SNEGSKA (reference sequence). The CDR3 is 17 amino acids.

This clonotype came up many times. The gene calls are TRBV5-1 and TRBJ2-3; 7 bases are a match to TRBD1. This CDR3 has 15 residues. The germline CDR1 and CDR2 sequences are SGHRS and YFSETQ. V gave up 6 bases and J gave up 6 bases; unmatched junction bases: 13. Here the CDR3 DNA reads TGCGCCAGCATAGGGGGCGCGAGCCACCTCGATACGCAGTATTTT. It codes for CASIGGASHLDTQYF.

V is TRBV12-3 or TRBV12-4 and J is TRBJ1-1, with D unclear. This CDR3 is 14 amino acids long. V was clipped by 1 base and J by 4 bases, with 10 bases between them. The CDR3, as DNA: TGTGCCAGCAGTTTAGGCGCGCTGTCCACTGAAGCTTTCTTT. It specifies CASSLGALSTEAFF.

The table lists this clonotype with many counts. V is TRBV6-1 and J is TRBJ2-3, with 10 bases aligning to TRBD2. V gave up 4 bases and J gave up 2 bases; unmatched junction bases: 3. Germline CDR1 reads MNHNS; CDR2 reads SASEGT. The CDR3 runs to 15 residues. The CDR3 loop reads CASSASGGVTDTQYF. The CDR3 region has the DNA TGTGCCAGCAGTGCTAGCGGGGGTGTCACAGATACGCAGTATTTT.

This clonotype was recorded many times. The V gene is TRBV28, the J gene TRBJ2-2; no clear D. CDR3 length: 12 residues. V was shortened by 6 bases and J by 6 bases, with 8 bases between the two germline ends. From germline, CDR1 is MDHEN and CDR2 SYDVKM. The CDR3 bases are TGTGCCAGCAGCCCCCCACCCGGGGAGCTGTTTTTT. It is translated as CASSPPPGELFF.

The sample holds many counts of this clonotype. The V gene is TRBV2, the J gene TRBJ2-3, with D perhaps matching TRBD2 (5 bases). Germline V CDR1 and CDR2: SNHLY, FYNNEI. The CDR3 is 14 amino acids. Trimming took 6 bases from V and 2 from J, leaving 12 bases between them. Here the CDR3 reads CASRSWESTDTQYF. The CDR3 DNA is TGTGCCAGCAGGAGCTGGGAGTCCACAGATACGCAGTATTTT. Full variable domain (missing parts from reference TRBV2 and TRBJ2-3): EPEVTQTPSHQVTQMGQEVILRCVPISNHLYFYWYRQILGQKVEFLVSFYNNEISEKSEIFDDQFSVERPDGSNFTLKIRSTKLEDSAMYFCASRSWESTDTQYFGPGTRLTVL.

This clonotype was found many times. V usage is TRBV2 and J usage is TRBJ1-1; TRBD1 matches at 11 bases. Losses at the gene ends were 5 bases for V and 1 base for J; bases not matched to a gene: 6. The CDR3 runs 16 residues. Germline V gene lookup returns CDR1 SNHLY and CDR2 FYNNEI. The CDR3 reads CASSNPGQGGNTEAFF. The CDR3 bases are TGTGCCAGCAGTAACCCGGGACAGGGGGGGAACACTGAAGCTTTCTTT.

A note on this clonotype: Its ends do not fully match the called genes, so a read error is possible. The chain combines TRBV15 with TRBJ2-1; no clear D gene. Germline CDR1 reads LNHNV; CDR2 reads YYDKDF (reference sequence). This CDR3 comprises 14 residues. The CDR3 here is CAASRGPLGNEQFF. In DNA form, the CDR3 reads TGTGCCGCCAGCAGAGGCCCCTTAGGCAATGAGCAGTTCTTC.

The rearrangement joins TRBV28 to TRBJ2-7; 9 nucleotides match TRBD1. The CDR3 extends over 14 amino acids. Trimming took 10 bases from V and 2 from J; bases not matched to a gene: 9. Looked up from germline, CDR1 is MDHEN and CDR2 is SYDVKM. CDR3 nucleotides: TGTGCCATCGCCACCAACAGGGGGCCCTACGAGCAGTACTTC. Translating it yields CAIATNRGPYEQYF.

The table lists this clonotype with many counts. The V call is TRBV3-1, the J call TRBJ2-1, with TRBD2 matching over 7 bases. Germline CDR1 is LGHDT and CDR2 is YNNKEL (reference sequence). The CDR3 has 14 amino acids. The V segment lost 4 bases and the J segment 1 base; nucleotides outside the gene matches: 1. As DNA, the CDR3 is TGTGCCAGCAGCCCGGGGGGTTCCTACAATGAGCAGTTCTTC. Translating it yields CASSPGGSYNEQFF.